The 9 T cell receptor beta chains listed next were all sequenced from one sample in a study of shared clonotypes between healthy human individuals. Naive CD8 populations comprised CD45RO-negative cells positively selected for CCR7, excluding terminally differentiated effector memory CD45RA+ cells. This table comes from immunoSEQ multiplex PCR, and its TCRdb copy is limited to in-frame clones, with some not included. This repertoire shows 2 million to 2.5 million clones, approximately 94% found once; its top ten account for 1.7%. Sequencing was performed on naive CD8+ T cells from PBMCs. These receptors came from a man aged 18-30 years in good health. Some clones in this sample may be carry-over from other donors' samples.

V is TRBV27 and J is TRBJ2-4; TRBD1 matches 9 bases. V shed 4 bases, J shed 10 bases, and the junction held 11 bases outside the gene matches. The germline V gene encodes CDR1 MNHEY and CDR2 SMNVEV (reference sequence). The CDR3 has 15 residues. The CDR3 bases are TGTGCCAGCAGTTACGATGGACAGGGGAGTTGGATTCAGTACTTC. It codes for CASSYDGQGSWIQYF.

In the case of this clone: In the same sample, other DNA sequences code for this CDR3. This chain links TRBV30 with TRBJ1-2; no definite D call. From germline, CDR1 is GTSNPN and CDR2 SVGIG (reference sequence). The V end lost 0 bases, the J end lost 4 bases, and 6 bases lay between the germline ends. This CDR3 has 12 residues. CDR3 amino acids: CAWSVLGYGYTF. The CDR3 coding sequence is TGTGCCTGGAGTGTTTTAGGCTATGGCTACACCTTC.

This sequence joins TRBV11-2 and TRBJ1-2; possible D gene TRBD1, 5 bases. The CDR3 sequence is 15 residues long. Germline-derived CDR1 and CDR2 are SGHAT and FQNNGV. V was cut by 1 base and J by 1 base, with 10 bases left in between. CDR3 sequence (DNA): TGTGCCAGCAGCTTAGTGACAGCCGATAACTATGGCTACACCTTC. Encoded protein: CASSLVTADNYGYTF.

The chain combines TRBV4-1 with TRBJ2-3, with 8 bases fitting TRBD2. V lost 8 bases, J lost 0 bases, and 19 bases stayed unmatched. The CDR3 has 19 amino acids. Germline V gene lookup returns CDR1 MGHRA and CDR2 YSYEKL. Here the CDR3 reads CASVPGGSYPALSTDTQYF. The CDR3 bases are TGCGCCAGCGTCCCGGGGGGGAGTTATCCCGCCCTTAGCACAGATACGCAGTATTTT.

The gene calls are TRBV4-1 and TRBJ2-7; TRBD2 matches at 12 bases. The V gene's germline CDR1 is MGHRA and CDR2 YSYEKL. J gave up 5 bases and V 3 bases, and 11 bases lay outside the gene matches. The CDR3 contains 17 residues. CDR3 residues: CASSQMGYTSGRNEQYF. In DNA form, the CDR3 reads TGCGCCAGCAGCCAGATGGGGTATACTAGCGGGAGGAACGAGCAGTACTTC.

The J gene is TRBJ2-3, the V gene TRBV15, with 12 bases that match TRBD2. V trimming: 2 bases; J trimming: 3 bases; junction bases outside the gene matches: 3. From germline, CDR1 is LNHNV and CDR2 YYDKDF (reference sequence). The CDR3 contains 16 residues. CDR3 in amino acids: CATSRLAGGPTDTQYF. The CDR3 DNA is TGTGCCACCAGCAGACTAGCGGGAGGGCCAACAGATACGCAGTATTTT.

The gene calls are TRBV4-1 and TRBJ1-1, with TRBD1 identical over 7 bases. The length of the CDR3 is 13 residues. Germline V lookup: CDR1 MGHRA, CDR2 YSYEKL. Unmatched junction bases numbered 1, after V lost 6 bases and J lost 0 bases. This CDR3 is CASRTGMNTEAFF. Here the CDR3 DNA reads TGCGCCAGCAGGACAGGGATGAACACTGAAGCTTTCTTT.

The genes are TRBV27 and TRBJ1-2; TRBD1 aligns across 8 bases. The CDR3 covers 12 residues. The V segment lost 3 bases and the J segment 8 bases; nucleotides outside the gene matches: 2. The germline V gene has CDR1 MNHEY and CDR2 SMNVEV (reference sequence). The CDR3 DNA reads TGTGCCAGCAGTTTTCCAGGGGGCGGCTACACCTTC. Protein sequence: CASSFPGGGYTF.

This sequence joins TRBV10-1 and TRBJ2-5; the match to TRBD2 covers 14 bases. The CDR3 runs to 20 residues. In germline, CDR1 is WNHNN, CDR2 SYGVQD (reference sequence). The trim removed 0 bases at V and 5 bases at J, leaving 14 bases unmatched. In DNA, the CDR3 is TGCGCCAGCAGTGAGTCGAGAGAGGAGACTAGCGGGAGGGCCGCGGAGACCCAGTACTTC. Translated: CASSESREETSGRAAETQYF.